This T cell receptor beta chain was documented in a study of T cells in Graves' hyperthyroidism and ophthalmopathy. Findings and caveats of the study: Within blood appeared most thyroid clonotypes that had expanded above 0.001. A model of 13 V-J features distinguished ophthalmopathy from stable hyperthyroidism.

Comments on this clonotype: No antigen is known for it. Because the CDR3 is missing its conserved closing phenylalanine or tryptophan, this is likely a read error.

Amplified TCR beta CDR3 regions came from RNA transcripts. The TCR CDR3 first-round RT-PCR relied on the HTBI primer set. TCRdb reanalysed the multiplex PCR reads using MiXCR and keeps one entry per CDR3 protein. The sample has around 700,000 distinct CDR3 sequences, roughly 20% seen once. The CDR3 is made up of 15 amino acids. Germline lookup yields CDR1 MNHNS and CDR2 SASEGT. V lost 7 bases and J 0 bases, leaving 13 bases between the germline ends. More than 9.5 ml fresh peripheral blood yielded the PBMCs. This TCR was sampled from a woman aged 45 to 65 with Graves' hyperthyroidism that later progressed to Graves' ophthalmopathy. Input material: blood. J is TRBJ1-5 and V is TRBV6-1; the D is unclear. The CDR3 DNA reads as TGTGCCAGCACGGCTTCAGTTTATAGCAATCAGCCCCAGCATCTT. Its protein is CASTASVYSNQPQHL.